This TCR beta chain was sequenced for a study of STAT3 mutations in large granular lymphocyte leukemia. Sequencing was performed with immunoSEQ multiplex PCR; in TCRdb, only in-frame clones are kept and a portion is missing. The sample shows over 30,000 clones, approximately 91% of them seen only once. Trimming cost V 4 bases and J 1 base, with 14 bases left between them. Germline loops: CDR1 SGHRS, CDR2 YFSETQ. CDR3 length equals 15 residues. Study-level points and caveats: In about 30% of the 18 patients, new TCR clonotypes emerged after therapy. At least one immunodominant TCR beta clonotype appeared in every T-cell large granular lymphocyte leukemia patient. Some patients had dominant TCR clones larger than their STAT3 mutant burden.

As concerns this clone: Its antigen is currently unknown.

The gene calls are TRBV5-1 and TRBJ1-1, with a possible D match to TRBD1 (5 bases). This TCR derives from a human donor with T large granular lymphocyte leukemia. Some clones in this sample may be carry-over from other donors' samples. Sequenced: PBMCs. CDR3 sequence reads: CASSQSGGKNTEAFF. Here the CDR3 DNA reads TGCGCCAGCAGCCAATCGGGGGGAAAGAACACTGAAGCTTTCTTT.